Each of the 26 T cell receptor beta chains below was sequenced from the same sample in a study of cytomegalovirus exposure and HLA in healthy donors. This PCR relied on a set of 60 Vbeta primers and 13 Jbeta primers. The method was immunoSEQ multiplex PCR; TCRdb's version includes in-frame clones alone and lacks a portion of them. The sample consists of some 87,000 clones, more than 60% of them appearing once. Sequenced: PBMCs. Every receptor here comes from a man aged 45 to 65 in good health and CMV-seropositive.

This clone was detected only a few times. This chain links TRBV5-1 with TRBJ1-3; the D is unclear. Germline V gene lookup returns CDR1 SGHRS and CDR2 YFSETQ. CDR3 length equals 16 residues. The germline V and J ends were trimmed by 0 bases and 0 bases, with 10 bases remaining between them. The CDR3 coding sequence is TGCGCCAGCAGCTTGGCAGGCTTAAACTCTGGAAACACCATATATTTT. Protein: CASSLAGLNSGNTIYF.

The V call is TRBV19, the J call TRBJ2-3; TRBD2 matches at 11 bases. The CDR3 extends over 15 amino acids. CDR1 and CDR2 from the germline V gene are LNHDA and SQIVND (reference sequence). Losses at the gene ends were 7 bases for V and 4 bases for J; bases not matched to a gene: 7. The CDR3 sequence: CASTSSGGAADTQYF. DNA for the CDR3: TGTGCCAGTACGAGTAGCGGGGGGGCCGCAGATACGCAGTATTTT. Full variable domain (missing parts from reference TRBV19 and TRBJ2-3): DGGITQSPKYLFRKEGQNVTLSCEQNLNHDAMYWYRQDPGQGLRLIYYSQIVNDFQKGDIAEGYSVSREKKESFPLTVTSAQKNPTAFYLCASTSSGGAADTQYFGPGTRLTVL.

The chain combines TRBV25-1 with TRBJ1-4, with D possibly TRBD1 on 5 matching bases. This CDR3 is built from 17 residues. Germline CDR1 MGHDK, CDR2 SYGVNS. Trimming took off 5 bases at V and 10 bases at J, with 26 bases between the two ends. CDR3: CASSNLGGGGKGGKLFF. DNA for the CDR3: TGTGCCAGCAGTAACCTTGGTGGGGGAGGGAAAGGAGGAAAACTGTTTTTT. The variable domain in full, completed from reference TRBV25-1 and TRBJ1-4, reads EADIYQTPRYLVIGTGKKITLECSQTMGHDKMYWYQQDPGMELHLIHYSYGVNSTEKGDLSSESTVSRIRTEHFPLTLESARPSHTSQYLCASSNLGGGGKGGKLFFGSGTQLSVL.

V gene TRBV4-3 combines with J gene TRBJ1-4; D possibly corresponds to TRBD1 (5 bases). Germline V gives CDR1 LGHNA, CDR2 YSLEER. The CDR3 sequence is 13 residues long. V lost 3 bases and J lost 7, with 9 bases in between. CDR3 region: CASSHARGEKLFF. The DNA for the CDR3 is TGCGCCAGCAGCCACGCAAGGGGTGAAAAACTGTTTTTT.

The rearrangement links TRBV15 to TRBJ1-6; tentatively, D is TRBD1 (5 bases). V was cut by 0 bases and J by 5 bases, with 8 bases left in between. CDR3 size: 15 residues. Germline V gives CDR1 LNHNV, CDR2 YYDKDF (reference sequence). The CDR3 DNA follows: TGTGCCACCAGCAGAGACAGGGCAAATAATTCACCCCTCCACTTT. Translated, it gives CATSRDRANNSPLHF.

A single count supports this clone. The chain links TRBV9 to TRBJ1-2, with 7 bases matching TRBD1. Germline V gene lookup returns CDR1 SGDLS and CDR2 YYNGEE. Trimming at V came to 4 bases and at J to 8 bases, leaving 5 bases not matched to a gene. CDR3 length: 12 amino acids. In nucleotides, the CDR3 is TGTGCCAGCAGCACGCAGGGGGACGGCTACACCTTC. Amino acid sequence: CASSTQGDGYTF.

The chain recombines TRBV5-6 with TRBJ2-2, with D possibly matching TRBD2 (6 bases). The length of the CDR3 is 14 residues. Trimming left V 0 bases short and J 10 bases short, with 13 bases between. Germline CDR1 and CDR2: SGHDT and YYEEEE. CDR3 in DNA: TGTGCCAGCAGCTTGGGGACTACCGAACTGGAGCTGTTTTTT. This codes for CASSLGTTELELFF. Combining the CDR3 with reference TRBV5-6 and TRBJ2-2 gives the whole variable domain DAGVTQSPTHLIKTRGQQVTLRCSPKSGHDTVSWYQQALGQGPQFIFQYYEEEERQRGNFPDRFSGHQFPNYSSELNVNALLLGDSALYLCASSLGTTELELFFGEGSRLTVL.

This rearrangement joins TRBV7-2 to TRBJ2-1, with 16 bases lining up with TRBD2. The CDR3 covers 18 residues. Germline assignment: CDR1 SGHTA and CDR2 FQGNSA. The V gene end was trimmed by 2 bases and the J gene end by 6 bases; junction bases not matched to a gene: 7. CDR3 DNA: TGTGCCAGCAGCTTATTACCCGGGACTAGCGGGGGGGGCAATGAGCAGTTCTTC. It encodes CASSLLPGTSGGGNEQFF. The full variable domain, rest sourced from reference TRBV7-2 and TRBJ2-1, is GAGVSQSPSNKVTEKGKDVELRCDPISGHTALYWYRQSLGQGLEFLIYFQGNSAPDKSGLPSDRFSAERTGGSVSTLTIQRTQQEDSAVYLCASSLLPGTSGGGNEQFFGPGTRLTVL.

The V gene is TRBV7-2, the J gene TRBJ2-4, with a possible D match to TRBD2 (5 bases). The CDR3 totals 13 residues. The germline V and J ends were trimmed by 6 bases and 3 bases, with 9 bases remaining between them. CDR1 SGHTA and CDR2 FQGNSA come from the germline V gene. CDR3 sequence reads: CASRDSGKNIQYF. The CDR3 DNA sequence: TGTGCCAGCAGGGACTCCGGCAAAAACATTCAGTACTTC.

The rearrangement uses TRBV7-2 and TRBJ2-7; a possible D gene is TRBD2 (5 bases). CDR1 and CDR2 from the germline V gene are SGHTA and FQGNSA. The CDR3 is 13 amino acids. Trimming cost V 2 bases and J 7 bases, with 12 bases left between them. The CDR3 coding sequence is TGTGCCAGCAGCTTAATGGTCCCGGGGGAGCAGTACTTC. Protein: CASSLMVPGEQYF.

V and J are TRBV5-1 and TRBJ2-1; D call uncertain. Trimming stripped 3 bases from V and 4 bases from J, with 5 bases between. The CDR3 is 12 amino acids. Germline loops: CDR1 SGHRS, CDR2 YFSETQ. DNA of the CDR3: TGCGCCAGCAGCTCGGTTTACAATGAGCAGTTCTTC. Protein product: CASSSVYNEQFF.

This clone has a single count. CDR3 protein: CATSVNQGVGEAFF. CDR3 in DNA: TGTGCCACCAGCGTCAACCAGGGGGTGGGTGAAGCTTTCTTT. This chain connects TRBV15 to TRBJ1-1; 7 bases fit TRBD1. CDR3 size: 14 residues. Germline V gene sequence: CDR1 LNHNV, CDR2 YYDKDF (reference sequence). J gave up 7 bases and V 5 bases, and 10 bases lay outside the gene matches.

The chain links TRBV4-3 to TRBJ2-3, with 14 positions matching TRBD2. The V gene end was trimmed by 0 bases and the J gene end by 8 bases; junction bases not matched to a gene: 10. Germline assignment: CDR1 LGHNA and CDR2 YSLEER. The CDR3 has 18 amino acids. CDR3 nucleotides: TGCGCCAGCAGCCAAGAAGGGTCGACTAGCGGGGGGGTCGGTACGCAGTATTTT. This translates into CASSQEGSTSGGVGTQYF.

CDR3 sequence: CASSPGVSYNEQFF. In DNA, the CDR3 is TGTGCCAGCAGCCCGGGGGTCTCCTACAATGAGCAGTTCTTC. The V and J genes are TRBV7-6 and TRBJ2-1, with D possibly matching TRBD2 (6 bases). Per the germline V gene, CDR1 is SGHVS and CDR2 is FNYEAQ. This CDR3 region has 14 residues. V gave up 5 bases and J gave up 0 bases, with 8 bases separating them.

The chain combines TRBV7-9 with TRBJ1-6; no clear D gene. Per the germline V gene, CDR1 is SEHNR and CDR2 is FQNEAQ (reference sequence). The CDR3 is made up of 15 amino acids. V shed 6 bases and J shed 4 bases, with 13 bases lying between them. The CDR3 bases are TGTGCCAGCAGACCGCTCGGGAGTTATAATTCACCCCTCCACTTT. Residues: CASRPLGSYNSPLHF.

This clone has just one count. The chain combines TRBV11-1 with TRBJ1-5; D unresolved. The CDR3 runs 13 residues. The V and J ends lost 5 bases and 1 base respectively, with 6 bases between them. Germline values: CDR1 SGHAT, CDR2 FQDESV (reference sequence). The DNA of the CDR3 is TGTGCCAGCAGCCCTAAAAGCAATCAGCCCCAGCATTTT. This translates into CASSPKSNQPQHF.

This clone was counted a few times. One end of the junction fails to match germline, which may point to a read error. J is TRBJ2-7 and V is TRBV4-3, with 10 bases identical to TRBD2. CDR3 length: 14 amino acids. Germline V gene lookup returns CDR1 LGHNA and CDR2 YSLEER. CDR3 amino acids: CASSQEALAGVLDF. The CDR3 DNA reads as TGCGCCAGCAGCCAAGAAGCCCTAGCGGGGGTTCTAGACTTC.

This CDR3 reads CASRRTTAFEYF. DNA of the CDR3: TGTGCCAGCAGGCGGACTACCGCATTCGAGTACTTC. V gene TRBV6-5 combines with J gene TRBJ2-7; D is possibly TRBD2 (6 bases). Trimming stripped 6 bases from V and 11 bases from J, with 17 bases between. Germline V gene sequence: CDR1 MNHEY, CDR2 SVGAGI. This CDR3 has 12 amino acids.

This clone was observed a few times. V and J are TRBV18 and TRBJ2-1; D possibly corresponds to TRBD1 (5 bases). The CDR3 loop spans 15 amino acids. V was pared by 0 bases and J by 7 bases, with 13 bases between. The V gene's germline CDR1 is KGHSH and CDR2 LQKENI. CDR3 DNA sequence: TGTGCCAGCTCACCACCGAGCAGGGCGAAGAATGAGCAGTTCTTC. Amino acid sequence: CASSPPSRAKNEQFF. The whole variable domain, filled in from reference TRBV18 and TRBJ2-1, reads NAGVMQNPRHLVRRRGQEARLRCSPMKGHSHVYWYRQLPEEGLKFMVYLQKENIIDESGMPKERFSAEFPKEGPSILRIQQVVRGDSAAYFCASSPPSRAKNEQFFGPGTRLTVL.

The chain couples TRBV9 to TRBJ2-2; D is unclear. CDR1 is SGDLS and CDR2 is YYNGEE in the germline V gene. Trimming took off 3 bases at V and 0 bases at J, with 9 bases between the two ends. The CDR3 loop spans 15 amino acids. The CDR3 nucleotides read TGTGCCAGCAGCGACCCGCGCCCGAACACCGGGGAGCTGTTTTTT. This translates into CASSDPRPNTGELFF. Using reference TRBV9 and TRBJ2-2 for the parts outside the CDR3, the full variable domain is DSGVTQTPKHLITATGQRVTLRCSPRSGDLSVYWYQQSLDQGLQFLIQYYNGEERAKGNILERFSAQQFPDLHSELNLSSLELGDSALYFCASSDPRPNTGELFFGEGSRLTVL.

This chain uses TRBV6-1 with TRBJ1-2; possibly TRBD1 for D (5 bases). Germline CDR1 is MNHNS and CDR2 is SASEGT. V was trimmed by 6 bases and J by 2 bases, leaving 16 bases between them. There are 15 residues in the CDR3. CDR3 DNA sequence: TGTGCCAGCAGCACTCCGCGGGGGGGGAACTATGGCTACACCTTC. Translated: CASSTPRGGNYGYTF.

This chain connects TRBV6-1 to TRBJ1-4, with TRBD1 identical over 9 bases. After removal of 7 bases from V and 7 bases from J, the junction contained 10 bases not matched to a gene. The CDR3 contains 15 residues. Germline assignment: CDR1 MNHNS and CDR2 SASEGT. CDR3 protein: CASTRTGAPGEKLFF. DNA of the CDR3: TGTGCCAGCACCAGGACAGGGGCCCCGGGTGAAAAACTGTTTTTT.

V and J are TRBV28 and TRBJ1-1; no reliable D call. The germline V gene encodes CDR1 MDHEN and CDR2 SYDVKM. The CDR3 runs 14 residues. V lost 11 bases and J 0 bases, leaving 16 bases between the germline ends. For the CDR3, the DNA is TGTGCCCAACCGGGAGAGCGCATGAACACTGAAGCTTTCTTT. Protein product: CAQPGERMNTEAFF.

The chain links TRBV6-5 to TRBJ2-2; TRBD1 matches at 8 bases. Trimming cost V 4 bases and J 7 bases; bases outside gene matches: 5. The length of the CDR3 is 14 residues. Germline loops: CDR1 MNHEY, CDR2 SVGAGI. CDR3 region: CASSLTGAGGELFF. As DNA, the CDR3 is TGTGCCAGCAGTTTGACAGGGGCTGGCGGGGAGCTGTTTTTT.

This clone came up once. The CDR3 reads CASTSGDRGRGELFF. CDR3 nucleotide sequence: TGTGCCAGCACCTCCGGGGACAGGGGGCGCGGGGAGCTGTTTTTT. This rearrangement joins TRBV5-4 to TRBJ2-2; 12 bases agree with TRBD1. The germline V gene has CDR1 SGHNT and CDR2 YYREEE (reference sequence). Germline trimming cut 6 bases from V and 7 bases from J; bases unmatched to any gene: 7. The CDR3 runs to 15 residues.

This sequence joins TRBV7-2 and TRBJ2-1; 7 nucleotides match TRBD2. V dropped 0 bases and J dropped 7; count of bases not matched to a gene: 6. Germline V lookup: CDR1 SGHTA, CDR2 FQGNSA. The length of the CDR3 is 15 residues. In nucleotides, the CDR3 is TGTGCCAGCAGCTTAGCCAGCGGGGTAGTGAATGAGCAGTTCTTC. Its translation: CASSLASGVVNEQFF. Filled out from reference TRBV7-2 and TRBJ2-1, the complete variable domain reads GAGVSQSPSNKVTEKGKDVELRCDPISGHTALYWYRQSLGQGLEFLIYFQGNSAPDKSGLPSDRFSAERTGGSVSTLTIQRTQQEDSAVYLCASSLASGVVNEQFFGPGTRLTVL.